The source of this TCR beta chain is a study of blood T cell repertoires in COVID-19. Libraries were prepared by immunoSEQ multiplex PCR; TCRdb keeps only in-frame clonotypes and omits some of them. Among about 73,000 clones listed, approximately 88% were seen once. Trimming removed 6 bases from V and 3 bases from J, with 17 bases in between. The CDR3 loop spans 15 amino acids. Looked up from germline, CDR1 is MNHEY and CDR2 is SVGAGI. V and J are TRBV6-5 and TRBJ1-2, with D possibly matching TRBD1 (6 bases). Sequenced sample: peripheral blood. The receptor was derived from a man older than 75 with active or convalescent COVID-19. CDR3 nucleotide sequence: TGTGCCAGCAGGCCGGTAGGGGGAGCTTACTATGGCTACACCTTC. Protein product: CASRPVGGAYYGYTF.